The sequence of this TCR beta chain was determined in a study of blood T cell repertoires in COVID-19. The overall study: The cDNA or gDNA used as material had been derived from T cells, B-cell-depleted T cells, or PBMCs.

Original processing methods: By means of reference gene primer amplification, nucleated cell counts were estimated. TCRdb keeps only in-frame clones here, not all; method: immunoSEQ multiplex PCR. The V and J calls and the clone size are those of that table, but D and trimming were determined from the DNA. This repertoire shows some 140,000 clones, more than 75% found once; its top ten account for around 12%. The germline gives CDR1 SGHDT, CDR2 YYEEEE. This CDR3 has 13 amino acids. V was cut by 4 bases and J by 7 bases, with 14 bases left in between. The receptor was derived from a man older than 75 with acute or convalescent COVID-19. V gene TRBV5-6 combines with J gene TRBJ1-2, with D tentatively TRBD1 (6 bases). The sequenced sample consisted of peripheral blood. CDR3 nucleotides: TGTGCCAGCAGCCCAGGCGGGGGCGGTGGCTACACCTTC. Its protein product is CASSPGGGGGYTF.